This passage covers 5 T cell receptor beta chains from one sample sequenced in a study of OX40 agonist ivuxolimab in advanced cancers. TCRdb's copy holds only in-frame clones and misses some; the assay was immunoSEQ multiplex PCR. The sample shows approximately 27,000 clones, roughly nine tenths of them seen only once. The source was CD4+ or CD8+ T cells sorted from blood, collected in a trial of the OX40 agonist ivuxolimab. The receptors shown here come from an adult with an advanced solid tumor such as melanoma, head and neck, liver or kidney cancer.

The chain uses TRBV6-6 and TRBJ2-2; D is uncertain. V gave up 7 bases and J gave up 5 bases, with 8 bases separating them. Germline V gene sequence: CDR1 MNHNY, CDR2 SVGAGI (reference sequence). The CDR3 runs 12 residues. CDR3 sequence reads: CASIIGTGELFF. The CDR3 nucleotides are TGTGCCAGCATTATTGGGACCGGGGAGCTGTTTTTT.

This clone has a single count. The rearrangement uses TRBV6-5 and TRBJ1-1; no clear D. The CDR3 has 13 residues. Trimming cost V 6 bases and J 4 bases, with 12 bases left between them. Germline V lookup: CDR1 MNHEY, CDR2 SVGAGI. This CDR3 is CASSPGSGTEAFF. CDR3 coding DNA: TGTGCCAGCAGCCCGGGGTCAGGCACTGAAGCTTTCTTT.

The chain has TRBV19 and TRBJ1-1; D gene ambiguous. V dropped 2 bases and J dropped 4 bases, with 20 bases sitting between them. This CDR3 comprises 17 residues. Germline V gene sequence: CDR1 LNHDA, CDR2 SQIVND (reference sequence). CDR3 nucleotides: TGTGCCAGTAGTATATCGGGGATGGGTACACGGGGCACTGAAGCTTTCTTT. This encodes CASSISGMGTRGTEAFF.

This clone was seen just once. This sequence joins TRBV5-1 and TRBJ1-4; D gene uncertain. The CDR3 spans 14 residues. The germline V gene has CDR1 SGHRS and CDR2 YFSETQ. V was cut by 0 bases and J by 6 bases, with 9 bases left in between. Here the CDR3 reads CASSLGISDEKLFF. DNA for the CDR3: TGCGCCAGCAGCTTGGGGATATCAGATGAAAAACTGTTTTTT.

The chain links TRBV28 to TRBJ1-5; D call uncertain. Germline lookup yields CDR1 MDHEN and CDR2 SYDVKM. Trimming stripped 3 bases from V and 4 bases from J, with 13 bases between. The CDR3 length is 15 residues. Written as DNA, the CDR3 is TGTGCCAGCAGTTTCAGGTCAGTGCTAAATCAGCCCCAGCATTTT. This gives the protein CASSFRSVLNQPQHF. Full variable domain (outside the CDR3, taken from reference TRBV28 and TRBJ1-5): DVKVTQSSRYLVKRTGEKVFLECVQDMDHENMFWYRQDPGLGLRLIYFSYDVKMKEKGDIPEGYSVSREKKERFSLILESASTNQTSMYLCASSFRSVLNQPQHFGDGTRLSIL.